This T cell receptor beta chain was retrieved from a study of T cell repertoires in aging, cancer and after chemotherapy. Study context: Donor ages fell into six groups from 30 or younger up to 70 or older.

Rearranged V-D-J TRB sequences were amplified with a mixed TRB-A/B primer pool. TCRdb fed the multiplex PCR reads into MiXCR, producing one record per CDR3 protein. The repertoire holds over a thousand distinct CDR3 sequences, 24% seen once, with approximately 37% in the top ten. Germline trimming cut 3 bases from V and 2 bases from J; bases unmatched to any gene: 5. This CDR3 comprises 15 residues. Germline V gene lookup returns CDR1 KGHSH and CDR2 LQKENI. The template was genomic DNA from peripheral blood, not RNA. Sequenced input: blood. The chain uses TRBV18 and TRBJ2-7; 9 positions match TRBD1. This receptor was taken from a human donor with a solid tumor. In nucleotides, the CDR3 is TGTGCCAGCTCACCTTCACAGGGGGCTCCCTACGAGCAGTACTTC. Amino acids: CASSPSQGAPYEQYF.